This T cell receptor (beta chain) was documented in a study of cytomegalovirus exposure and HLA in healthy donors. Study-wide results and caveats: Specific recognition of CMV antigens was confirmed in vitro for a few chains (all CMV-associated). In a later analysis, around 18,000 TCR beta sequences were associated with HLA alleles at 0.05 false discovery rate.

Amplification used 60 Vbeta primers and 13 Jbeta primers. The protocol was immunoSEQ multiplex PCR, while the TCRdb copy is restricted to in-frame clones and leaves out a portion. The profile shows 110,000 or so clones, approximately 70% of them singletons. Germline-derived CDR1 and CDR2 are SGDLS and YYNGEE. The CDR3 spans 14 residues. The J segment lost 7 bases and the V segment lost 2 bases, leaving 4 bases of the junction unmatched. Worth noting for this clone: Its antigen remains unidentified.

This chain uses TRBV9 with TRBJ2-5; TRBD1 agrees at 11 bases. The TCR was taken from a man in his forties in good health and CMV-seronegative. The source material was PBMCs. The CDR3 coding sequence is TGTGCCAGCAGCGTGGGACAGGGGGGAAGGACCCAGTACTTC. It yields the protein CASSVGQGGRTQYF.